This T cell receptor beta chain was documented in a study of T cells in Graves' hyperthyroidism and ophthalmopathy. Study background: Peripheral blood was obtained at initial diagnosis, preceding any treatment.

The ends were cut back, 0 bases at V and 5 bases at J, with 8 bases in the middle. CDR1 is MNHEY and CDR2 is SVGEGT in the germline V gene. The CDR3 contains 14 residues. This clonotype was seen a handful of times. From RNA transcripts, TCR beta CDR3 regions were amplified. TCR CDR3 underwent first-round RT-PCR with the HTBI primer set. One entry per CDR3 protein, called by TCRdb with MiXCR from the multiplex PCR reads. The data hold around 690,000 distinct CDR3 sequences, with 17% observed a single time. Stability of Graves' hyperthyroidism was defined as absent ophthalmopathy progression within 18 months.

Sequenced sample: blood. The chain employs TRBV6-2 or TRBV6-3 and TRBJ1-5; D call uncertain. The receptor was derived from a man in his fifties or sixties with Graves' hyperthyroidism. This CDR3 is CASSYSGVYQPQHF. As DNA, the CDR3 is TGTGCCAGCAGTTACTCCGGAGTATATCAGCCCCAGCATTTT.